One sample yielded the 27 T cell receptor beta chains listed below, sequenced in a study of PD-1 blockade in classical Hodgkin lymphoma. Each patient relapsed following autologous stem cell transplantation, and prior brentuximab vedotin exposure differed. Magnetic negative selection was used to purify CD4+ T cells from thawed PBMCs. Assay: immunoSEQ multiplex PCR; the TCRdb copy retains only in-frame clones and omits some. This table has tens of thousands of clones, 85% to 90% appearing once. The sample consisted of CD4+ T cells from blood, taken at baseline. The receptors were gathered from a human donor with classical Hodgkin lymphoma.

The DNA for the CDR3 is TGTGCCACCAGCAAGTGGGGGGGCTGGGAAAACATTCAGTACTTC. Translated, it gives CATSKWGGWENIQYF. V is TRBV15 and J is TRBJ2-4; D is perhaps TRBD2 (7 bases). The length of the CDR3 is 15 residues. CDR1 and CDR2 from the germline V gene are LNHNV and YYDKDF (reference sequence). V lost 4 bases, J lost 5 bases, and 15 bases lay in between.

The rearrangement links TRBV29-1 to TRBJ2-7; 7 nucleotides agree with TRBD1. Per the germline V gene, CDR1 is SQVTM and CDR2 is ANQGSEA. The CDR3 runs to 12 residues. V trimming: 4 bases; J trimming: 7 bases; junction bases outside the gene matches: 7. DNA for the CDR3: TGCAGCGTTGGAACAGGGGAGAGGGAGCAGTACTTC. Translating gives CSVGTGEREQYF.

This chain uses TRBV7-2 with TRBJ1-2; D remains unclear. The V gene's germline CDR1 is SGHTA and CDR2 FQGNSA. V was shortened by 0 bases and J by 2 bases, with 16 bases between the two germline ends. The CDR3 is 17 residues long. As DNA, the CDR3 is TGTGCCAGCAGCTTAGCGCGCGGGCAGGAGGGAAACTATGGCTACACCTTC. This gives the protein CASSLARGQEGNYGYTF.

The chain recombines TRBV19 with TRBJ2-3; 9 nucleotides line up with TRBD2. The CDR3 consists of 14 residues. The V gene end was trimmed by 6 bases and the J gene end by 5 bases; junction bases not matched to a gene: 6. CDR1 and CDR2 (germline): LNHDA, SQIVND (reference sequence). The CDR3 loop is CASRRRGGEDTQYF. The CDR3 DNA reads as TGTGCCAGTAGGAGGCGGGGGGGCGAAGATACGCAGTATTTT.

The chain links TRBV29-1 to TRBJ2-2; 8 nucleotides align to TRBD2. Germline CDR1 SQVTM, CDR2 ANQGSEA. V shed 7 bases and J 4 bases; nucleotides not matched to a gene: 14. The CDR3 contains 16 residues. For the CDR3, the DNA is TGCAGCGCTCCCCGGACGGGAGGGTCGGCCACCGGGGAGCTGTTTTTT. Its protein product is CSAPRTGGSATGELFF.

V is TRBV2 and J is TRBJ2-1; weak D call: TRBD1 (6 bases). V was clipped by 3 bases and J by 7 bases, with 13 bases between them. Germline assignment: CDR1 SNHLY and CDR2 FYNNEI. The CDR3 runs 14 residues. The CDR3 nucleotides read TGTGCCAGCAGTGATGACAGGTTAAAGAATGAGCAGTTCTTC. It yields the protein CASSDDRLKNEQFF.

This chain links TRBV30 with TRBJ1-5; tentatively, D is TRBD1 (6 bases). V gave up 2 bases and J gave up 4 bases, with 15 bases separating them. The CDR3 runs 15 residues. Germline V gene data show CDR1 as GTSNPN and CDR2 as SVGIG (reference sequence). The CDR3 DNA reads as TGTGCCTGGAGTAGGGGGGCAGTGCAGAATCAGCCCCAGCATTTT. It is translated as CAWSRGAVQNQPQHF.

The V call is TRBV7-2, the J call TRBJ2-3; D is perhaps TRBD2 (6 bases). The CDR3 extends over 15 amino acids. V was shortened by 6 bases and J by 0 bases, with 13 bases between the two germline ends. Germline V gives CDR1 SGHTA, CDR2 FQGNSA. CDR3 in DNA: TGTGCCAGCAGTAATCACGGGACTAGCACAGATACGCAGTATTTT. Translating it yields CASSNHGTSTDTQYF.

This clone appeared once. The junction and the germline gene differ at one end; a read error may be behind it. This chain links TRBV7-7 with TRBJ2-3; D perhaps matches TRBD2 (5 bases). Germline values: CDR1 SSHAT, CDR2 FNYEAQ (reference sequence). The CDR3 runs 15 residues. The CDR3 is CASSLSGGSTDTQYF. CDR3 nucleotide sequence: TGTGCTAGCAGCTTATCTGGCGGGAGCACAGATACGCAGTATTTT. Based on the CDR3 plus reference TRBV7-7 and TRBJ2-3, the full variable domain is GAGVSQSPRYKVTKRGQDVTLRCDPISSHATLYWYQQALGQGPEFLTYFNYEAQPDKSGLPSDRFSAERPEGSISTLTIQRTEQRDSAMYRCASSLSGGSTDTQYFGPGTRLTVL.

The rearrangement links TRBV4-3 to TRBJ1-4, with unresolved D. CDR1 and CDR2 from the germline V gene are LGHNA and YSLEER. CDR3 length equals 16 residues. The germline V and J ends were trimmed by 2 bases and 8 bases, with 18 bases remaining between them. For the CDR3, the DNA is TGCGCCAGCAGCCAACGATCGGACGGCTCGCGGGAAAAACTGTTTTTT. Its translation is CASSQRSDGSREKLFF.

This clone was seen only once. The chain recombines TRBV11-2 with TRBJ1-2; maybe TRBD1 (5 bases). Looked up from germline, CDR1 is SGHAT and CDR2 is FQNNGV. The CDR3 consists of 17 residues. Deletions cut 1 base from V and 0 bases from J, with 15 bases between. The CDR3: CASSLVAGKRANYGYTF. The DNA for the CDR3 is TGTGCCAGCAGCTTAGTGGCAGGGAAACGGGCTAACTATGGCTACACCTTC.

V is TRBV5-1 and J is TRBJ2-2; D is ambiguous. The CDR3 length is 16 residues. Trimming pared 0 bases from V and 0 bases from J, leaving 9 bases between. CDR1 is SGHRS, CDR2 YFSETQ, per germline. CDR3 nucleotide sequence: TGCGCCAGCAGCTTGGTAGTTAGTGCGAACACCGGGGAGCTGTTTTTT. Protein sequence: CASSLVVSANTGELFF. The full variable domain, with the rest looked up from reference TRBV5-1 and TRBJ2-2, is KAGVTQTPRYLIKTRGQQVTLSCSPISGHRSVSWYQQTPGQGLQFLFEYFSETQRNKGNFPGRFSGRQFSNSRSEMNVSTLELGDSALYLCASSLVVSANTGELFFGEGSRLTVL.

The genes are TRBV4-1 and TRBJ2-7; 8 nucleotides agree with TRBD1. CDR3 size: 18 residues. With 3 bases clipped from V and 2 bases from J, the junction kept 15 bases outside the gene matches. CDR1 MGHRA and CDR2 YSYEKL come from the germline V gene. CDR3 sequence reads: CASSQQGGGQGAPYEQYF. The CDR3 nucleotides read TGCGCCAGCAGCCAGCAAGGAGGAGGCCAGGGGGCGCCCTACGAGCAGTACTTC.

J is TRBJ2-3 and V is TRBV6-9; 11 bases fit TRBD2. CDR1 is MNHGY and CDR2 is SVAAGI in the germline V gene. The CDR3 totals 20 residues. V lost 9 bases to trimming and J lost 6 bases; unmatched junction nucleotides: 26. In DNA form, the CDR3 reads TGTGCCAGAGCATGGGGGAGGATAGGGGATAGCGGGAGGGCTACGGATACGCAGTATTTT. It encodes CARAWGRIGDSGRATDTQYF.

This chain connects TRBV6-5 to TRBJ1-3; no clear D gene. This CDR3 has 15 residues. Trimming took off 2 bases at V and 0 bases at J, with 8 bases between the two ends. Germline V gene lookup returns CDR1 MNHEY and CDR2 SVGAGI. DNA of the CDR3: TGTGCCAGCAGTTACCGCCCGGGCTCTGGAAACACCATATATTTT. Translated, it gives CASSYRPGSGNTIYF.

The chain employs TRBV10-3 and TRBJ2-1; D ambiguous. V lost 2 bases and J lost 6, with 5 bases in between. Germline V lookup: CDR1 ENHRY, CDR2 SYGVKD. This CDR3 has 12 amino acids. In DNA form, the CDR3 reads TGTGCCATCAGTGAGACCAGCAATGAGCAGTTCTTC. Its protein is CAISETSNEQFF.

The rearrangement links TRBV5-1 to TRBJ2-3; 10 nucleotides line up with TRBD2. Looked up from germline, CDR1 is SGHRS and CDR2 is YFSETQ. The V segment lost 5 bases and the J segment 6 bases; nucleotides outside the gene matches: 9. The CDR3 sequence is 15 residues long. This CDR3 reads CASSRASGSIDTQYF. The CDR3 DNA reads TGCGCCAGCAGTCGGGCTAGCGGGAGTATCGATACGCAGTATTTT.

This chain connects TRBV28 to TRBJ1-5; D remains ambiguous. Trimming shortened V by 3 bases and J by 6 bases, and 9 bases separated the two germline ends. This CDR3 spans 13 amino acids. Germline values: CDR1 MDHEN, CDR2 SYDVKM. CDR3 sequence reads: CASSFVRGQPQHF. The CDR3 nucleotides are TGTGCCAGCAGTTTCGTTCGAGGTCAGCCCCAGCATTTT.

The V call is TRBV7-2, the J call TRBJ2-7; the match to TRBD2 covers 11 bases. V shed 5 bases and J 2 bases; nucleotides not matched to a gene: 8. The germline V gene has CDR1 SGHTA and CDR2 FQGNSA. The CDR3 covers 16 residues. CDR3 bases: TGTGCCAGCAGCACCAAAGGGACTAGCGGAACCTACGAGCAGTACTTC. Translated, it gives CASSTKGTSGTYEQYF. The full variable domain, with the rest looked up from reference TRBV7-2 and TRBJ2-7, is GAGVSQSPSNKVTEKGKDVELRCDPISGHTALYWYRQSLGQGLEFLIYFQGNSAPDKSGLPSDRFSAERTGGSVSTLTIQRTQQEDSAVYLCASSTKGTSGTYEQYFGPGTRLTVT.

This chain joins TRBV29-1 and TRBJ2-5; D possibly matches TRBD1 or TRBD2 (5 bases each). The V end lost 3 bases, the J end lost 6 bases, and 14 bases lay between the germline ends. CDR1 is SQVTM, CDR2 ANQGSEA, per germline. The length of the CDR3 is 13 residues. This CDR3 reads CSVDWDGGKTQYF. CDR3 DNA sequence: TGCAGCGTTGATTGGGACGGAGGAAAGACCCAGTACTTC. Full variable domain (rest looked up from reference TRBV29-1 and TRBJ2-5): SAVISQKPSRDICQRGTSLTIQCQVDSQVTMMFWYRQQPGQSLTLIATANQGSEATYESGFVIDKFPISRPNLTFSTLTVSNMSPEDSSIYLCSVDWDGGKTQYFGPGTRLLVL.

The V gene is TRBV5-1, the J gene TRBJ1-1, with D possibly matching TRBD1 (6 bases). V dropped 4 bases and J dropped 3 bases, with 13 bases sitting between them. The CDR3 totals 14 residues. CDR1 is SGHRS, CDR2 YFSETQ, per germline. In nucleotides, the CDR3 is TGCGCCAGCAGCGTGCAGGGGCTTGACACTGAAGCTTTCTTT. It is translated as CASSVQGLDTEAFF.

The chain joins TRBV30 to TRBJ1-1; 10 bases fit TRBD1. Trimming cost V 3 bases and J 0 bases; bases outside gene matches: 7. The CDR3 is made up of 16 amino acids. Germline V gives CDR1 GTSNPN, CDR2 SVGIG (reference sequence). The CDR3 nucleotides are TGTGCCTGGAGGGGACAGGGGCTATTGGTGAACACTGAAGCTTTCTTT. Residues: CAWRGQGLLVNTEAFF.

The V and J genes are TRBV5-1 and TRBJ2-1; 8 nucleotides align to TRBD2. Germline V gene sequence: CDR1 SGHRS, CDR2 YFSETQ. This CDR3 comprises 16 residues. With V trimmed by 0 bases and J by 2 bases, 4 bases remained unmatched. The CDR3 spells CASSLATSGPYNEQFF. The DNA of the CDR3 is TGCGCCAGCAGCTTGGCCACTAGCGGCCCCTACAATGAGCAGTTCTTC.

The chain couples TRBV10-1 to TRBJ2-7, with D possibly matching TRBD2 (7 bases). Between the trimmed V and J ends, which lost 3 bases and 2 bases, there was a span of 14 bases. The CDR3 length is 15 residues. Germline assignment: CDR1 WNHNN and CDR2 SYGVQD (reference sequence). The CDR3 region has the DNA TGCGCCAGCAGTGATCGGGGGGCCGACGCCTACGAGCAGTACTTC. Amino acid sequence: CASSDRGADAYEQYF.

The gene calls are TRBV5-1 and TRBJ2-7, with D maybe TRBD2 (5 bases). This CDR3 contains 12 residues. Deletions cut 0 bases from V and 12 bases from J, with 13 bases between. The germline V gene has CDR1 SGHRS and CDR2 YFSETQ. CDR3: CASSLVGGQGYF. The CDR3, as DNA: TGCGCCAGCAGCTTGGTAGGAGGTCAAGGGTACTTC.

The chain joins TRBV11-1 to TRBJ1-5; 7 nucleotides agree with TRBD1. The CDR3 is 13 residues long. V lost 1 base, J lost 7 bases, and 1 base stayed unmatched. Germline CDR1 reads SGHAT; CDR2 reads FQDESV (reference sequence). In nucleotides, the CDR3 is TGTGCCAGCAGCTTAGAGACAGGGCAGCCCCAGCATTTT. Translation: CASSLETGQPQHF.

The chain combines TRBV13 with TRBJ1-4; D gene unclear. This CDR3 comprises 13 residues. V shed 6 bases and J shed 8 bases, with 13 bases lying between them. Germline loops: CDR1 PRHDT, CDR2 FYEKMQ (reference sequence). DNA of the CDR3: TGTGCCAGCAGTTCCCGGACTGAAGAAAAACTGTTTTTT. Its protein is CASSSRTEEKLFF.